The rows below give T cell receptor beta chains drawn from one sample of a study of OX40 agonist ivuxolimab in advanced cancers. Assay: immunoSEQ multiplex PCR; the TCRdb copy retains only in-frame clones and omits some. The sample lists about 71,000 clones; 90% to 95% were seen once. Specimen: CD4+ or CD8+ T cells sorted from blood, collected in a trial of the OX40 agonist ivuxolimab. These receptors came from an adult with an advanced solid tumor such as melanoma, head and neck, liver or kidney cancer. Each CDR3 is given with its conserved first and last residue. The D gene is left open where the match is weak. Size values are once, few and many counts, or a class for expanded clones, and some rows have none.

j_gene,d_gene,v_gene,abundance,CDR3nt,CDR3aa
TRBJ1-5,.,TRBV19,.,TGTGCCAGTAGTATTTGGCAGGGGAACAATCAGCCCCAGCATTTT,CASSIWQGNNQPQHF
TRBJ1-4,.,TRBV9,.,TGTGCCAGCAGCGCACAGGGAAGAGGGGAAAAACTGTTTTTT,CASSAQGRGEKLFF
TRBJ2-7,.,TRBV30,.,TGTGCCTGTTCGACAGGGGTTGGTAGCGGGAATGGGTCCGAGCAGTACTTC,CACSTGVGSGNGSEQYF
TRBJ1-1,.,TRBV5-6,.,TGTGCCAGCAGCTTAGAAGTCACTGAAGCTTTCTTT,CASSLEVTEAFF
TRBJ1-6,.,TRBV7-2,few,TGTGCCAGCAGCCGATCTTCACCCCTCCACTTT,CASSRSSPLHF
TRBJ2-2,.,TRBV27,.,TGTGCCAGCAGTTTACGCTCGACGGGCACCGGGGAGCTGTTTTTT,CASSLRSTGTGELFF
TRBJ2-1,.,TRBV7-2,.,TGTGCCAGCAGCTTAGATTCGTGGGAGATCTCCTACAATGAGCAGTTCTTC,CASSLDSWEISYNEQFF
TRBJ1-1,.,TRBV27,once,TGTGCCAGCGGACTTACCAAGACTTTCGCAGGTGAAGCTTTCTTT,CASGLTKTFAGEAFF
TRBJ2-7,.,TRBV7-8,.,TGTGCCAGCAGCTCCTTTGGGACCGAGACCTACGAGCAGTACTTC,CASSSFGTETYEQYF
TRBJ1-5,.,TRBV7-3,.,TGTGCCAGCAGCTTTTTGGGCTTGGGAGCGGGAGACGACTTCAACGGCAATCAGCCCCAGCATTTT,CASSFLGLGAGDDFNGNQPQHF
TRBJ1-1,.,TRBV4-1,.,TGCGCCAGCAGCCATGCTGCCGACATTATGAACACTGAAGCTTTCTTT,CASSHAADIMNTEAFF
TRBJ2-2,.,TRBV7-2,.,TGTGCCAGCAGCCCGCGGGATAACACCGGGGAGCTGTTTTTT,CASSPRDNTGELFF
TRBJ1-2,.,TRBV4-3,.,TGCGCCAGCAGCCAAGATAAGGGAGGCCTCAGTGGCTACACCTTC,CASSQDKGGLSGYTF
TRBJ1-1,.,TRBV27,.,TGTGCCAGCAGTTTAACACCCCACGGGTTCCGCACTGAAGCTTTCTTT,CASSLTPHGFRTEAFF
TRBJ1-4,.,TRBV7-9,.,TGTGCCAGCAGCTTATCAGGGCGGCATAATGAAAAACTGTTTTTT,CASSLSGRHNEKLFF
TRBJ2-7,.,TRBV18,.,TGTGCCAGCTCACCGGCGTGGGGTCCTAACCCATACGAGCAGTACTTC,CASSPAWGPNPYEQYF
TRBJ1-5,.,TRBV4-3,medium-sized,TGCGCCAGCAGCCAAGATCGGTCAGGCCCGCCCCAGCATTTT,CASSQDRSGPPQHF
TRBJ1-1,.,TRBV5-1,.,TGCGCCAGCAGCTTTGAATCCGGGCCTCTGAACACTGAAGCTTTCTTT,CASSFESGPLNTEAFF
TRBJ2-2,TRBD1,TRBV29-1,.,TGCAGCGTTTCTATCGGGACAGGGGTGCCCGGGGAGCTGTTTTTT,CSVSIGTGVPGELFF
TRBJ1-1,.,TRBV28,.,TGTGCCAGCAATACGGGGTCGGGGGGCACTGAAGCTTTCTTT,CASNTGSGGTEAFF
TRBJ2-7,.,TRBV4-3,.,TGCGCCAGCAGCCAAGTGGGCAGCACCTACGAGCAGTACTTC,CASSQVGSTYEQYF
TRBJ2-1,TRBD2,TRBV4-1,.,TGCGCCAGCAGCCTAGATAGGGGACTAGCGGGAGCTACGGGAACAACCTACAATGAGCAGTTCTTC,CASSLDRGLAGATGTTYNEQFF
TRBJ2-5,.,TRBV19,.,TGTGCCAGTAAGAGGAGGCCCTCGACCGAAGAGACCCAGTACTTC,CASKRRPSTEETQYF
TRBJ2-5,.,TRBV5-1,.,TGCGCCAGCAGCTTAGCGGCAGGGTCCCAAGAGACCCAGTACTTC,CASSLAAGSQETQYF
TRBJ1-2,TRBD1,TRBV6-5,.,TGTGCCAGCAGCTTCGACAGGGCCGAAGGCTACACCTTC,CASSFDRAEGYTF
TRBJ1-6,TRBD1,TRBV9,.,TGTGCCAGCAGCGTAGACGGGACAGTGGAACCCCTCCACTTT,CASSVDGTVEPLHF
TRBJ1-4,.,TRBV11-2,.,TGTGCCAGCAGCTTGACGGCGTCTAATGAAAAACTGTTTTTT,CASSLTASNEKLFF
TRBJ1-2,.,TRBV27,.,TGTGCCAGCAAAGGCAAAAACTATGGCTACACCTTC,CASKGKNYGYTF
TRBJ1-1,.,TRBV27,.,TGTGCCAGCAGGCTGCAGGGGCTCACTGAAGCTTTCTTT,CASRLQGLTEAFF
TRBJ1-1,.,TRBV19,.,TGTGCCAGTAGTGCGGGGGGAGAAGCTTTCTTT,CASSAGGEAFF
TRBJ2-1,.,TRBV7-2,.,TGTGCCAGCAGCTTAGGGAGGGGGCTGGATGAGCAGTTCTTC,CASSLGRGLDEQFF
TRBJ1-1,.,TRBV4-1,.,TGCGCCAGCAGCCCCCTGGGGGGGGTGAACACTGAAGCTTTCTTT,CASSPLGGVNTEAFF
TRBJ1-5,.,TRBV19,.,TGTGCCAGTAGTATCGGGCAGCCCCAGCATTTT,CASSIGQPQHF
TRBJ2-1,.,TRBV7-7,.,TGTGCTAGCAGCTTAGGGGCGGCGTACAGTGGCGATGAGCAGTTCTTC,CASSLGAAYSGDEQFF
TRBJ2-7,.,TRBV9,.,TGTGCCAGCAGCGCGAGAGACGAGCAGTACTTC,CASSARDEQYF
TRBJ2-2,.,TRBV2,.,TGTGCCAGCAGTCATGGGCAGGGTTGGGACACCGGGGAGCTGTTTTTT,CASSHGQGWDTGELFF
TRBJ1-2,.,TRBV4-3,.,TGCGTCAGCAGCCAAGTATTCTCCGGGGACACATCTAACTATGGCTACACCTTC,CVSSQVFSGDTSNYGYTF
TRBJ2-2,.,TRBV5-6,once,TGTGCCAGCAGCTGGGGGACGGGAACCGGGGAGCTGTTTTTT,CASSWGTGTGELFF
TRBJ2-7,.,TRBV29-1,.,TGCAGCGTTGAAGATCCTTCCCGGGGTTACTACGAGCAGTACTTC,CSVEDPSRGYYEQYF
TRBJ2-1,.,TRBV5-5,.,TGTGCCAGCATACCAGGTGACAATGAGCAGTTCTTC,CASIPGDNEQFF
TRBJ1-6,.,TRBV14,.,TGTGCCAGCAGCCAGGGGCAGAGCTCCTATAATTCACCCCTCCACTTT,CASSQGQSSYNSPLHF
TRBJ2-3,TRBD2,TRBV7-6,once,TGTGCCAGCAGCCGTGCGGGGGGGCGTCAAGATACGCAGTATTTT,CASSRAGGRQDTQYF
TRBJ1-5,TRBD1,TRBV4-3,.,TGCGCCAGCAGCCGGGGGACAGGGGCGAATCAGCCCCAGCATTTT,CASSRGTGANQPQHF
TRBJ2-7,.,TRBV6-6,.,TGTGCCAGCAGTTTGAGACCCGCTTACGAGCAGTACTTC,CASSLRPAYEQYF
TRBJ2-7,.,TRBV19,.,TGTGCCAGTAGTCCGACAGGTAGCTCCTACGAGCAGTACTTC,CASSPTGSSYEQYF
TRBJ2-2,.,TRBV4-1,.,TGCGCCAGCAGCCAAGTGACAGAGAACACCGGGGAGCTGTTTTTT,CASSQVTENTGELFF
TRBJ1-6,TRBD1,TRBV4-1,.,TGCGCCAGCAGCCCTAAGTTAGGGACAGGGTATCATTCACCCCTCCACTTT,CASSPKLGTGYHSPLHF
TRBJ1-2,.,TRBV19,.,TGTGCCAGTAGTAAGTTGATCCCGGCAAAAGGCTACACCTTC,CASSKLIPAKGYTF
TRBJ1-3,.,TRBV4-3,.,TGCGCCAGCAGCCAAGAAGGCCACGGGTTAGGGGCTGGAAACACCATATATTTT,CASSQEGHGLGAGNTIYF
TRBJ2-3,TRBD2,TRBV27,.,TGTGCCAGCAGTACATCTAACGCAGCGGGAGGGCCCCCAGATACGCAGTATTTT,CASSTSNAAGGPPDTQYF
TRBJ1-2,TRBD1,TRBV6-5,.,TGTGCCAGCAGTCCCCCGACAGGGGTATATGGCTACACCTTC,CASSPPTGVYGYTF
TRBJ2-3,.,TRBV9,.,TGTGCCAGCAGAGAACCAGCCGAGGACGGAGAGACAGATACGCAGTATTTT,CASREPAEDGETDTQYF
TRBJ1-5,.,TRBV28,.,TGTGCCAGCAGTTTAAGTGGACCCGGGCAGCATTTT,CASSLSGPGQHF
TRBJ2-7,.,TRBV27,.,TGTGCCAGCGCCCTCCGTAGTATTCCCTACGAGCAGTACTTC,CASALRSIPYEQYF
TRBJ2-1,.,TRBV5-5,.,TGTGCCAGCAGCTCCGTGGACGACCCTGGTTCTCAGTTCTTC,CASSSVDDPGSQFF
TRBJ1-1,TRBD1,TRBV7-9,.,TGTGCCAGCAGCTCAATCGCAGGGGGAACTGAAGCTTTCTTT,CASSSIAGGTEAFF
TRBJ1-1,.,TRBV5-1,.,TGCGCCAGCAGCCCCATGCGTCGGGACTCCCTACCGAACACTGAAGCTTTCTTT,CASSPMRRDSLPNTEAFF
TRBJ2-1,.,TRBV27,.,TGTGCCAGCAGTTTCGGACAGAGCTCCTACAATGAGCAGTTCTTC,CASSFGQSSYNEQFF
TRBJ2-1,.,TRBV4-3,.,TGCGCCAGCAGCCAAGTAACGAGTCCCCGGGAGCAGTTCTTC,CASSQVTSPREQFF